This T cell receptor beta chain stems from a study of blood T cell repertoires in COVID-19 (dated by TCRdb to the early 2020s). For the wider study: The collaborator samples originated in the United States, Italy and Spain and spanned the acute and convalescent phases of COVID-19. The prospective study material was composed of cDNA or gDNA derived from T cells, B-cell-depleted T cells, or PBMCs. Subjects who had been exposed to COVID-19, were actively infected with it, or had recovered from it provided the deeply sampled blood TCRbeta repertoires that made up the dataset. The repertoires were released in a freely available public database meant as a resource for research on the immune response to SARS-CoV-2. Samples were obtained from the ongoing ImmuneRACE study (first 160 participants) and from about 1,300 subjects provided by 6 global collaborators. The sample metadata nearly always contained a de-identified subject ID, COVID-19 status, age in years and sex. HLA class I and class II types, where available, came from metadata supplied by the sample provider rather than from assay-based typing. The investigation overall reported the following: The quantity of clinical and demographic metadata differed by source and by participant and was supplied without curation.

Whole blood was collected in K2EDTA tubes by collaborating institutions according to the institutions' own protocols. For TCRbeta analysis, collaborators shipped samples as frozen whole blood, isolated PBMCs, or DNA extracted from either of those sample types. For this clone: Its antigen is currently not known. The record has no base qualities; no much larger clone is one base away. In the same sample, other DNA sequences code for this CDR3.

The germline V gene gives CDR1 as KGHSH and CDR2 as LQKENI. The CDR3 runs 14 amino acids, cysteine and phenylalanine included. The entry retains the CDR3 DNA only, 42 bases that are in frame from base 1. The trim is 3 bases for V and 4 bases for J, with a gap of 10 bases between the germline ends. The immunoSEQ Assay, a bias-controlled multiplex PCR, was used to amplify TCRbeta CDR3 regions from genomic DNA. On the study's bioinformatics: The number of nucleated cells in each sample was estimated from the amplification of reference gene primers within the assay. To quantify the absolute abundance of each unique TCRbeta CDR3 rearrangement, sequence reads were collapsed and filtered. For each sample, productive Simpson clonality was calculated as the square root of Simpson's diversity index over productive rearrangements. Not all clones reach the TCRdb copy of this immuneACCESS table, which keeps in-frame sequences only. Checked studies attribute under half of the gap to unresolved V genes and leave the rest unexplained. V and J calls and clone size come straight from that table; D and trimming were deduced from the DNA. The sample yields 95,000 to 150,000 clones; 78% were counted once. The ten most abundant clones make up approximately 2.5% of the sample.

The TCR comes from a man aged 65 to 79 with acute or convalescent COVID-19. Specimen: peripheral blood. In this chain, TRBV18 is recombined with TRBJ1-5, with the identity of the D gene unclear. The CDR3 here reads CASSPGGFNQPQHF. The DNA reads TGTGCCAGCTCACCGGGCGGGTTTAATCAGCCCCAGCATTTT.